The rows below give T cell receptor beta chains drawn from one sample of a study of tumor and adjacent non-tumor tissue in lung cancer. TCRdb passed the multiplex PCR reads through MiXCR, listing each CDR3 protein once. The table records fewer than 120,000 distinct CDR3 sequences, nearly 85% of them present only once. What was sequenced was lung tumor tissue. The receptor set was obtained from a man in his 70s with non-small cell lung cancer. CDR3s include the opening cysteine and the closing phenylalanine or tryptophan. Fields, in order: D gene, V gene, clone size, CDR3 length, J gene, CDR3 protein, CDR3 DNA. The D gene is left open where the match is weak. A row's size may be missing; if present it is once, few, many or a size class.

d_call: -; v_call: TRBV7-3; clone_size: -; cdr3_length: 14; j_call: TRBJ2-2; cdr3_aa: CASSSTVNTGELFF; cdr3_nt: TGTGCCAGCAGCTCGACAGTGAACACCGGGGAGCTGTTTTTT
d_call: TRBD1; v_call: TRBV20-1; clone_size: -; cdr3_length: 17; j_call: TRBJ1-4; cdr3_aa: CSACGTGGSNWNEKLFF; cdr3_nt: TGCAGTGCATGTGGGACAGGGGGGTCCAACTGGAATGAAAAACTGTTTTTT
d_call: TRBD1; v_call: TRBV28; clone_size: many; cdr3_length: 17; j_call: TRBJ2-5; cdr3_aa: CASSLGWTGKSQETQYF; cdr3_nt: TGTGCCAGCAGTTTAGGGTGGACAGGGAAATCGCAAGAGACCCAGTACTTC
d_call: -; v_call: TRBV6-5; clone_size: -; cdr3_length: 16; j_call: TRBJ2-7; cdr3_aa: CASSPAGTKETYEQNF; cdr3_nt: TGTGCCAGCAGTCCTGCGGGAACGAAGGAAACCTACGAGCAGAACTTC
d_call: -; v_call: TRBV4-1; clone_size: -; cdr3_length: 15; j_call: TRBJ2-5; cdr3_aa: CAIRQRYQGQETQYF; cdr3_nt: TGCGCCATCAGGCAACGGTACCAGGGCCAAGAGACCCAGTACTTC
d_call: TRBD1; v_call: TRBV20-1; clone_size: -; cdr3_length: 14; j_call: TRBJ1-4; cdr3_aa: CGAAWTGDIEKLFF; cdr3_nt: TGCGGTGCTGCATGGACAGGGGATATTGAAAAACTGTTTTTT
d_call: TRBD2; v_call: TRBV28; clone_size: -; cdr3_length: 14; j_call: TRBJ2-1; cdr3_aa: CASDSSGIGNEQFF; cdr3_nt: TGTGCCAGTGATAGTAGCGGGATTGGCAATGAGCAGTTCTTC
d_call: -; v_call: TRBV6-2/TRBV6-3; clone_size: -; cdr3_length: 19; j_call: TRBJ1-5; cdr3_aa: CASSYSIGGARASNEPQHF; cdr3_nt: TGTGCCAGCAGTTACTCGATTGGGGGTGCAAGAGCGAGCAATGAGCCCCAGCATTTT
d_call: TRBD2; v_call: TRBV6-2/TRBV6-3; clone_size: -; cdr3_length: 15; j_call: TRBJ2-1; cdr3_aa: CVSSPGLGSTNEQFF; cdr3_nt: TGTGTCAGCAGTCCGGGACTAGGCAGTACCAATGAGCAGTTCTTT
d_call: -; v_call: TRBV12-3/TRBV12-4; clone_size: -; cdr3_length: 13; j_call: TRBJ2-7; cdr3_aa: CASSMGQTYERYF; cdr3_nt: TGTGCCAGCAGTATGGGACAAACATACGAGCGGTACTTC
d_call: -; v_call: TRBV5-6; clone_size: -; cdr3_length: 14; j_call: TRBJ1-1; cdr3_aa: CASSPDSGGTEAFF; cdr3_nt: TGTGCCAGCAGCCCCGATTCTGGTGGGACCGAAGCTTTCTTT
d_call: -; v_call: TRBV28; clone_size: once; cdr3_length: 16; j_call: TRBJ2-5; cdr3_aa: CASSTRALPTQETQYF; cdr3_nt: TGTGCCAGCAGTACGAGGGCGCTTCCCACACAAGAGACCCAGTACTTC
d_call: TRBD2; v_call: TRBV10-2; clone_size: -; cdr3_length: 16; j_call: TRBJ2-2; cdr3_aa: CVSRPDGGGNTGELFF; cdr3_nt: TGCGTCAGTAGACCAGACGGGGGGGGTAACACCGGGGAGCTGTTTTTT
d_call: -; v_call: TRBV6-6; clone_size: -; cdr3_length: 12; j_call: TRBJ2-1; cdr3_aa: CVSSLGYNKQFF; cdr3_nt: TGTGTCAGCAGCCTCGGCTACAATAAGCAGTTCTTC
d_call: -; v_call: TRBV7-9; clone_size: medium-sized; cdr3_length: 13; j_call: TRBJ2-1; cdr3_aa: CASHRDSYNEQFF; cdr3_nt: TGTGCCAGCCACCGGGATTCCTACAATGAGCAGTTCTTC
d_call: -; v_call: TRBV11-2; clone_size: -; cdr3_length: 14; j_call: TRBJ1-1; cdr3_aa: CFNTRAGGNTEAFF; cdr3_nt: TGTTTCAACACTAGGGCGGGGGGGAACACCGAAGCTTTCTTT
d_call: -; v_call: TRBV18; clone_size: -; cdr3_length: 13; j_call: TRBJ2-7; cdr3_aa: CVSSPTRGGDQYF; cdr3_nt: TGTGTCAGCTCACCAACGCGGGGCGGCGATCAGTACTTC
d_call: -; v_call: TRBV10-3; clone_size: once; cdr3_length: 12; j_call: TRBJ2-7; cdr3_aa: CAINPGSNEQNF; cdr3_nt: TGTGCCATCAACCCGGGAAGTAACGAGCAGAACTTC
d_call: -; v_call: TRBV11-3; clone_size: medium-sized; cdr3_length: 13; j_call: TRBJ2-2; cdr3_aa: CASSIPTSGELFF; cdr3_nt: TGTGCCAGCAGCATACCGACTAGCGGGGAGCTGTTTTTT
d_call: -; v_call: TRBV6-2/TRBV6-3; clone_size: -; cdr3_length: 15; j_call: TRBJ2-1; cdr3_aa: CAGSPGLGYTNKQFF; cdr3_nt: TGTGCCGGCAGTCCGGGATTAGGCTATACCAATAAGCAGTTCTTC
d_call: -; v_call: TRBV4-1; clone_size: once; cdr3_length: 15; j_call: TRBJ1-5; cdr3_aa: CASSQVAWGHKRQHF; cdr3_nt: TGCGCCAGCAGCCAAGTAGCATGGGGCCATAAGCGCCAGCATTTT
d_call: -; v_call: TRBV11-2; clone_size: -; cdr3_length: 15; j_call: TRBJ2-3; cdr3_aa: CASSLGPGGADTRFF; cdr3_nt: TGTGCCAGCAGCTTAGGGCCCGGCGGGGCAGATACGCGGTTTTTC
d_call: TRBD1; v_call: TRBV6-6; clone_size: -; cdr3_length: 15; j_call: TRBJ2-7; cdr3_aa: CGSERPGGASYDQYF; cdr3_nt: TGTGGCAGCGAACGCCCAGGGGGCGCTTCCTACGACCAGTACTTC
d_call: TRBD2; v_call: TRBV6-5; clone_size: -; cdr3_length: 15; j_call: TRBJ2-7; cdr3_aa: CAVGRRLAGSYEYYF; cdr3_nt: TGTGCCGTCGGAAGGAGACTAGCAGGTTCTTATGAGTATTACTTC
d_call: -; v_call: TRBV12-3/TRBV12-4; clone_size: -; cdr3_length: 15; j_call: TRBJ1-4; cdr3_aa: CASSGSGLTDEKLFF; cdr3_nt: TGTGCCAGCAGCGGATCAGGGTTGACTGATGAAAAGCTGTTTTTT
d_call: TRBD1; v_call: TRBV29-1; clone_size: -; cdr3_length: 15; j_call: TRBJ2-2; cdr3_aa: CRVTETGGSTGELFF; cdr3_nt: TGCAGGGTCACAGAGACAGGGGGTTCGACCGGGGAGCTGTTTTTT
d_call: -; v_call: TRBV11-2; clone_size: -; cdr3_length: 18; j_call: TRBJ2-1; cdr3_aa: CASNLHVRDWASSNEQFF; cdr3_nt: TGTGCCAGCAACTTACATGTGCGAGATTGGGCCTCCTCCAATGAGCAGTTCTTC
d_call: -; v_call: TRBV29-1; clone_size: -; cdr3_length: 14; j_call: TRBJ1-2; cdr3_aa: CSVKPAEGGYGYTF; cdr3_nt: TGCAGCGTTAAACCGGCAGAGGGCGGGTATGGCTACACCTTC
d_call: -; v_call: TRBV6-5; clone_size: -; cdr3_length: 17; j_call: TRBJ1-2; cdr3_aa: CASRPPTGGRGYYGYIF; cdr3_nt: TGTGCCAGCAGACCTCCGACCGGGGGGCGAGGATACTATGGCTACATCTTC
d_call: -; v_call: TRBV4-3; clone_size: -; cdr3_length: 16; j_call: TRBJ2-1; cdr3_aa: CTSSQDLRDSYNGQFF; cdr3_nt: TGCACCAGCAGCCAAGATCTAAGAGACTCCTACAATGGGCAGTTCTTC
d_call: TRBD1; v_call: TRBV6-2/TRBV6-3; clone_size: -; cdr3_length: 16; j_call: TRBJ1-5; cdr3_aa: CDSRGTGILGNQPHHF; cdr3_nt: TGTGACAGCAGGGGGACAGGGATATTGGGCAATCAGCCCCACCATTTT
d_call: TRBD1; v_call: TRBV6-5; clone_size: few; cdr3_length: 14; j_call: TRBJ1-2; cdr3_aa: CASGRTGGRYGYTF; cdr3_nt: TGTGCGAGCGGGAGGACAGGGGGGCGCTATGGCTACACCTTC
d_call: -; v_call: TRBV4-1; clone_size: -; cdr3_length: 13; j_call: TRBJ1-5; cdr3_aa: CSSSQTDRRPQHF; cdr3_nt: TGCTCCAGCAGCCAAACGGACAGACGGCCCCAGCATTTT
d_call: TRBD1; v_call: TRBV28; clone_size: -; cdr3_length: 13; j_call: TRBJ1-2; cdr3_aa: CASSLGQTYSYTF; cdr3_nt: TGTGCCAGCAGTCTGGGACAGACCTATAGCTACACCTTC
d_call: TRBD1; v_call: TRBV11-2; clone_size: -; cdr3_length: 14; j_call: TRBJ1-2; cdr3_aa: CDSTPTGGTYGYTF; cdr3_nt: TGCGATAGCACCCCGACAGGGGGTACCTATGGCTACACCTTC
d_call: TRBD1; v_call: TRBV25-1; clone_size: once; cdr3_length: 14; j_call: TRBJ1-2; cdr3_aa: CASSDSGQGKGHTF; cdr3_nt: TGTGCCAGCAGTGATTCTGGACAGGGGAAGGGCCACACCTTC
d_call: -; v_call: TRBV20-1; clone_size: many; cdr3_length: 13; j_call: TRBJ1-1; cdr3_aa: CAGADPMNTEAFF; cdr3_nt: TGCGCGGGGGCAGACCCCATGAACACTGAAGCTTTCTTT
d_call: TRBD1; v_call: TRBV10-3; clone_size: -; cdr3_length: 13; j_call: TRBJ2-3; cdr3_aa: CAISTGDTDTLYF; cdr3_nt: TGTGCCATCAGTACAGGGGACACTGATACGCTGTATTTT
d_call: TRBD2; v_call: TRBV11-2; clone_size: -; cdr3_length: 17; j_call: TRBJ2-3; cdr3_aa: CASSLDPAGRITDTQYF; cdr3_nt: TGTGCCAGCAGCTTAGATCCAGCGGGACGAATCACAGATACTCAGTATTTT
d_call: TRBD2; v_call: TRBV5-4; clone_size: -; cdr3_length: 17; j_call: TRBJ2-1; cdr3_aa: CASSYGLAGYYCNEQFF; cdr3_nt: TGTGCCAGCAGCTACGGACTAGCGGGTTACTACTGCAATGAGCAGTTCTTC
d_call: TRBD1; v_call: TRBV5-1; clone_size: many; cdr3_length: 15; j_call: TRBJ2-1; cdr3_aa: CASSPGTGSWDEQFF; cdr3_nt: TGCGCCAGCAGCCCCGGGACAGGGAGTTGGGATGAGCAGTTCTTC
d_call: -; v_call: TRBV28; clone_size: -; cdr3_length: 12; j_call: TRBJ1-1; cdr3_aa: CASSSHGFTAFF; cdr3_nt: TGTGCCAGCAGTTCCCATGGGTTTACAGCTTTCTTT
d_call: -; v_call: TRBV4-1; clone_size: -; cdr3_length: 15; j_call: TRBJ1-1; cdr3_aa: CANSQVTRLNTEAFF; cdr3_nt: TGCGCCAACAGCCAAGTCACAAGGTTGAACACTGAAGCTTTCTTT
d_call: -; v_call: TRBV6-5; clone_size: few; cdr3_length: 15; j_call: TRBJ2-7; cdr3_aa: CASSYSNGQPYEQYF; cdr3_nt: TGTGCCAGCAGTTACTCCAATGGGCAGCCCTACGAGCAGTATTTC
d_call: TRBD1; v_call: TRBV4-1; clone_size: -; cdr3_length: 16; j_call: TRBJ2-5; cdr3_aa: CASNQEPTGVSKTKYF; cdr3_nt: TGCGCCAGCAACCAAGAGCCGACAGGGGTCTCGAAGACCAAGTACTTC
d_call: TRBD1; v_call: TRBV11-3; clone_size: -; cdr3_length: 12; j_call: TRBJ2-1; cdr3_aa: CANSDRRNEQFF; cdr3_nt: TGTGCCAACTCGGACAGGCGCAATGAGCAGTTTTTC
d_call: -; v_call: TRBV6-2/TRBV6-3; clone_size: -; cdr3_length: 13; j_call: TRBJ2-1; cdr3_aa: CASNRGGYYGQFF; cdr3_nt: TGTGCCAGCAACAGAGGCGGTTACTACGGGCAGTTCTTC
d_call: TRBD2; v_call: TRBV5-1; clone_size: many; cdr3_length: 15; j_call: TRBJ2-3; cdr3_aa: CASSLVLAGGDTQYF; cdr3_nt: TGCGCCAGCAGCTTGGTGCTAGCGGGGGGAGATACGCAGTATTTT
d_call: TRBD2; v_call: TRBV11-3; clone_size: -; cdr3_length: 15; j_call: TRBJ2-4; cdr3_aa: CGSSPGGDGKSTQYF; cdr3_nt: TGTGGCAGCAGCCCGGGAGGGGATGGCAAAAGCACTCAGTACTTC
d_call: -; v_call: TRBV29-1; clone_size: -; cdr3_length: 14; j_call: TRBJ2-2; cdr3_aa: CIADVAGGTGELSF; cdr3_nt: -
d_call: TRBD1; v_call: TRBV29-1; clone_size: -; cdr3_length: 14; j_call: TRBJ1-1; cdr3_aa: CNFEQGAADTEAFF; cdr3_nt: TGCAACTTTGAACAGGGGGCTGCTGACACTGAAGCTTTCTTT
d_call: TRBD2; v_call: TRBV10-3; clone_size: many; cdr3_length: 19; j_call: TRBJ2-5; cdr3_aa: CAISARPSTSVIAVETQYF; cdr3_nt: TGTGCCATCAGTGCTCGTCCTTCGACTAGCGTAATTGCGGTGGAGACCCAGTACTTC
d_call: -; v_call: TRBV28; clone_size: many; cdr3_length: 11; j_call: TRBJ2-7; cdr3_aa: CASSQPYEQYF; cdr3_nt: TGTGCCAGCAGTCAACCCTACGAGCAGTACTTC
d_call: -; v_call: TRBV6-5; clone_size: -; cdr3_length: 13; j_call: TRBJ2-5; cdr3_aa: CASRRTRPEIQYF; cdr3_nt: TGCGCCAGCAGACGTACTAGACCCGAGATCCAGTACTTC
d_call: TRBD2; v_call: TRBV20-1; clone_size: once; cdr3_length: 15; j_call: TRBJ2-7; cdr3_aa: CSVSEGPAGTYEEYF; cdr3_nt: TGCAGTGTTAGTGAAGGACCAGCGGGGACCTACGAGGAGTACTTC
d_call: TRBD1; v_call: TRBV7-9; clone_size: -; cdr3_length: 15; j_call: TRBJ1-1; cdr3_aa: CASSQGQGLDTEAFF; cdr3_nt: TGTGCCAGTAGTCAGGGACAGGGGTTGGACACTGAAGCTTTCTTT
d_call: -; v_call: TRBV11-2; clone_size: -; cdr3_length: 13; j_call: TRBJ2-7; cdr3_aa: CASSLGQTYEQYF; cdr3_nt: TGTGCCAGCAGCTTAGGACAGACCTACGAGCAGTACTTC
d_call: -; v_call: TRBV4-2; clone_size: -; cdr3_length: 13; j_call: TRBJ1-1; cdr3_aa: CASSQSGIGDAFF; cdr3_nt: TGTGCCAGCAGCCAATCAGGGATAGGGGATGCTTTCTTT
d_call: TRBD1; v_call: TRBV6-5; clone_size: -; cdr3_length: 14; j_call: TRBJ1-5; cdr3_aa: CNSSSTGGNQPQHF; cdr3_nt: TGTAACAGCAGTTCGACAGGGGGCAATCAGCCCCAGCATTTT